This T cell receptor (beta chain) was sequenced for a study of regulatory T cells in long-lasting Graves disease. Study information: Antithyroid drug intake by newly diagnosed Graves' patients had lasted under 3 months.

This clonotype was recorded many times. V lost 4 bases, J lost 3 bases, and 21 bases lay in between. The germline V gene has CDR1 LGHDT and CDR2 YNNKEL (reference sequence). The CDR3 loop spans 17 amino acids. Arm-PCR of CDR3 regions and iRepertoire HTBI primers were the basis on which TCR beta libraries were built. Using its own MiXCR run on the multiplex PCR reads, TCRdb lists one record per CDR3 protein. The table includes around 500,000 distinct CDR3 sequences, around 12% detected once. Time point described: newly diagnosed GD, antithyroid drugs for less than 3 months. With RNA extracted from PBMCs as input, the TCR library was made. An endocrinology department in Xi'an, China, supplied the patients. Separately, the same data were catalogued under a study of T cells in Graves' hyperthyroidism and ophthalmopathy. That work states: Clonotypes that were expanded in thyroid above 0.001 mostly appeared in blood too.

The sequencing here drew on peripheral blood mononuclear cells (PBMCs), taken at new diagnosis, from a patient treated with antithyroid drugs. This chain connects TRBV3-1 to TRBJ1-1, with D tentatively TRBD1 (5 bases). This clonotype was sampled from a woman in her 30s with Graves disease. The CDR3 coding sequence is TGTGCCAGCAGCCCCCCTTCGAGTTTCAGGGTGGACACTGAAGCTTTCTTT. Translated: CASSPPSSFRVDTEAFF.